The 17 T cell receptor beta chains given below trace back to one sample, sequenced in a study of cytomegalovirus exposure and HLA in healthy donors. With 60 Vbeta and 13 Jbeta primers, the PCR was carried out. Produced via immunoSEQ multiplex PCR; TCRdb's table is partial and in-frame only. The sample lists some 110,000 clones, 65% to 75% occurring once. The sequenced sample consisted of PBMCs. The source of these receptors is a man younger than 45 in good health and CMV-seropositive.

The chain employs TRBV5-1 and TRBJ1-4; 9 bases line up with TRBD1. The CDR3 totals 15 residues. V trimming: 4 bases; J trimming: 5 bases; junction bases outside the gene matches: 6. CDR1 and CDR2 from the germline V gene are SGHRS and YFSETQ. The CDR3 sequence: CASSDPGTGNEKLFF. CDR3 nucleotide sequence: TGCGCCAGCAGCGACCCCGGGACAGGGAATGAAAAACTGTTTTTT.

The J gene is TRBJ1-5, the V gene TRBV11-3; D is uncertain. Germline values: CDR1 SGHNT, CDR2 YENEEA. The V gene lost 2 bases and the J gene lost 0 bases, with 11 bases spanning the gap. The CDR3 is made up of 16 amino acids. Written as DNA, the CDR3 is TGTGCCAGCAGCTTATTGGGCAGTAATAGCAATCAGCCCCAGCATTTT. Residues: CASSLLGSNSNQPQHF.

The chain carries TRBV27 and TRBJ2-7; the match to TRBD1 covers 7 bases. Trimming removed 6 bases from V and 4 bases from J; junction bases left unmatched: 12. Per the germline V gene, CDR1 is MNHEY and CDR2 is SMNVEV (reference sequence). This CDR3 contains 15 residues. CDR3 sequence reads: CASSQGTVGTYEQYF. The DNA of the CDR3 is TGTGCCAGCAGCCAGGGGACAGTTGGAACGTACGAGCAGTACTTC.

The CDR3: CASSQKRRDTGELFF. DNA for the CDR3: TGCGCCAGCAGTCAAAAGCGCCGCGACACCGGGGAGCTGTTTTTT. The gene calls are TRBV23-1 and TRBJ2-2; D gene unclear. TRBV23-1 is placed among ORFs of uncertain function. The germline V and J ends were trimmed by 2 bases and 3 bases, with 10 bases remaining between them. This CDR3 spans 15 amino acids.

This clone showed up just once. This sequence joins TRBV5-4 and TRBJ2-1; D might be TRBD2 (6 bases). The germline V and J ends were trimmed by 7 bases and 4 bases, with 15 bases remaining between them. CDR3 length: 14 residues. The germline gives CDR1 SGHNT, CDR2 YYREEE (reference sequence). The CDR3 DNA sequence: TGTGCCAGCCGGAGGGCTCCCGCTTACAATGAGCAGTTCTTC. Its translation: CASRRAPAYNEQFF. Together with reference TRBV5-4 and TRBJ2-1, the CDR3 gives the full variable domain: ETGVTQSPTHLIKTRGQQVTLRCSSQSGHNTVSWYQQALGQGPQFIFQYYREEENGRGNFPPRFSGLQFPNYSSELNVNALELDDSALYLCASRRAPAYNEQFFGPGTRLTVL.

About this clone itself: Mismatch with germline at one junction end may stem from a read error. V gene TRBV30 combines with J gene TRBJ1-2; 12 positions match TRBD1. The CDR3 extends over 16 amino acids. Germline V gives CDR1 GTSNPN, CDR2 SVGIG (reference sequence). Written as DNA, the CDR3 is TGTGCCCGACTGGGGACAGGGGGCCGGAATAACTATGGCTACCCCTTC. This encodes CARLGTGGRNNYGYPF.

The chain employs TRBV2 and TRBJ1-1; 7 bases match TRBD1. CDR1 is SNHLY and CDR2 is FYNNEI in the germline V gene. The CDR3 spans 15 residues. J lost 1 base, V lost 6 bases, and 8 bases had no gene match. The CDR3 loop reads CASRGLTGENTEAFF. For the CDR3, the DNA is TGTGCCAGCAGGGGGTTAACAGGGGAGAACACTGAAGCTTTCTTT.

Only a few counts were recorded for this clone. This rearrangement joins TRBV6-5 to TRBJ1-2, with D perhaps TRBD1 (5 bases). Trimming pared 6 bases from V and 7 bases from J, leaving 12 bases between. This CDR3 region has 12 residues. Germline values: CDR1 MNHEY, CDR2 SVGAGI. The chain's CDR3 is CASSQRGVGYTF. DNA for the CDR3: TGTGCCAGCAGCCAACGGGGGGTTGGCTACACCTTC.

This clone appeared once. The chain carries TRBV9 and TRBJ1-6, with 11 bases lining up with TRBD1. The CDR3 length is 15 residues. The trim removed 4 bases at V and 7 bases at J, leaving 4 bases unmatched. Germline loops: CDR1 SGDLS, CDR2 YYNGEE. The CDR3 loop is CASSTGQGENSPLHF. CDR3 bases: TGTGCCAGCAGCACGGGACAGGGGGAGAATTCACCCCTCCACTTT.

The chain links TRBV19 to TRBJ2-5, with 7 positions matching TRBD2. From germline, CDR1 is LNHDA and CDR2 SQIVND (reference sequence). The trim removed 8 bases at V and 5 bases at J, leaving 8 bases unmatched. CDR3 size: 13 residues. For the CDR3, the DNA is TGTGCCAGTCGTCAGCGGGGTGAGGAGACCCAGTACTTC. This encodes CASRQRGEETQYF.

DNA for the CDR3: TGTGCCAGCAGCTTGCAGGGGTCCAACTATGGCTACACCTTC. It codes for CASSLQGSNYGYTF. The genes are TRBV7-9 and TRBJ1-2; a weak D match, TRBD1 (6 bases). The CDR3 has 14 amino acids. V lost 3 bases to trimming and J lost 2 bases, with 10 bases between them. Germline V gene lookup returns CDR1 SEHNR and CDR2 FQNEAQ (reference sequence). Full variable domain (remainder filled in from reference TRBV7-9 and TRBJ1-2): DTGVSQNPRHKITKRGQNVTFRCDPISEHNRLYWYRQTLGQGPEFLTYFQNEAQLEKSRLLSDRFSAERPKGSFSTLEIQRTEQGDSAMYLCASSLQGSNYGYTFGSGTRLTVV.

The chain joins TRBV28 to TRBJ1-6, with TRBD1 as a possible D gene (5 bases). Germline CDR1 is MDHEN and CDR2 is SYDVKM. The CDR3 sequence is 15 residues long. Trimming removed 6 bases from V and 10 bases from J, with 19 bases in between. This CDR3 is CASRGGRGFRSPLHF. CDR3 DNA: TGTGCCAGCAGGGGGGGTAGGGGCTTCCGATCACCCCTCCACTTT.

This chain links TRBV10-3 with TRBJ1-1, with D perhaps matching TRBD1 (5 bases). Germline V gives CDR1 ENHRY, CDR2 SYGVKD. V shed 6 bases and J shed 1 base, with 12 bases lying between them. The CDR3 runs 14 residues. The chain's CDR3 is CAIRGWGGNTEAFF. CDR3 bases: TGTGCCATCAGGGGGTGGGGGGGGAACACTGAAGCTTTCTTT.

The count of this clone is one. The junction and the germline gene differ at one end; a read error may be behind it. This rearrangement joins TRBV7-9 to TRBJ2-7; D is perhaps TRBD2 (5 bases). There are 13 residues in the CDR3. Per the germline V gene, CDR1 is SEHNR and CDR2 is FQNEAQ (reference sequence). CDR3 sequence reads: CSSSRGSSYEQYF. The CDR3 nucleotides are TGTTCCAGCAGCCGGGGATCGAGCTACGAGCAGTACTTC.

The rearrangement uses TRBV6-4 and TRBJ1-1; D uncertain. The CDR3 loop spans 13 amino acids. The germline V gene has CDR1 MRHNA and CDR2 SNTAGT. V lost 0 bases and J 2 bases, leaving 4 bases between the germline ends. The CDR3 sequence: CASSDSQNTEAFF. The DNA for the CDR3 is TGTGCCAGCAGTGACTCACAAAACACTGAAGCTTTCTTT.

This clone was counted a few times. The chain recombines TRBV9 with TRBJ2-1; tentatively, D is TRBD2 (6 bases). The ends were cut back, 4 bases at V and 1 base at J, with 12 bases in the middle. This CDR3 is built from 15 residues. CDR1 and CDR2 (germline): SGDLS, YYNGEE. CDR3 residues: CASSPRLVSYNEQFF. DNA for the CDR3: TGTGCCAGCAGCCCCCGACTAGTATCCTACAATGAGCAGTTCTTC.

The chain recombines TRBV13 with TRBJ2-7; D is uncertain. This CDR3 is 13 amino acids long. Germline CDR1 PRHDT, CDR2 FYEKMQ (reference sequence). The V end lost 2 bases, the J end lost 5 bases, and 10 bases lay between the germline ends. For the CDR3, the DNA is TGTGCCAGCAGCTTACCCCCTCGCGACGAGCAGTACTTC. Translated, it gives CASSLPPRDEQYF.